The source of this T cell receptor beta chain is a study of blood T cell repertoires in COVID-19 (dated by TCRdb to 2018 to 2021). In the study overall: Samples covering the acute and convalescent phases of COVID-19 were provided by collaborators in the United States, Italy and Spain. The repertoires were made available in a free public database intended to serve as a resource for research on the immune response to SARS-CoV-2. Sample metadata almost always included a de-identified subject ID, COVID-19 status, age in years and sex. The material from the prospective study consisted of cDNA or gDNA derived from T cells, B-cell-depleted T cells, or PBMCs. Deeply sampled blood TCRbeta repertoires from subjects exposed to, actively infected with, or recovered from COVID-19 were included in the dataset. HLA class I and class II types, where available, came from metadata supplied by the sample provider rather than from assay-based typing. The samples were drawn from the first 160 participants of the ongoing ImmuneRACE study and from over a thousand subjects provided by 6 global collaborators.

CDR1 SGHDN and CDR2 FVKESK are derived from the germline V gene. The CDR3, cysteine through phenylalanine, is 16 amino acids long. CDR3 DNA only is kept here, 48 bases in frame from base 1. V and J are truncated by 1 base and 4 bases respectively, leaving an intervening sequence of 13 bases. What the authors observed across the whole study: How much clinical and demographic metadata was included differed by source and by participant, and the metadata was provided uncurated.

Enrolling through a virtual design, the prospective study's participants ranged in age from roughly 18 to 95 years and lived across about two dozen United States geographic areas. To assign participants to cohorts, the prospective study relied on clinical history that participants themselves reported in a screening survey and a study questionnaire. ImmuneRACE Cohort 3 recovered participants were defined by two consecutive negative NP/OP PCR tests, healthcare professional clearance, or symptom resolution. Each participant in the prospective study had whole blood, serum and a nasopharyngeal or oropharyngeal swab collected by mobile phlebotomists. Over an approximately 2-month period, participants in the prospective study had the option of providing additional blood draws and questionnaires. Before DNA extraction, blood samples from the prospective study were shipped at room temperature or frozen.

TCRbeta CDR3 regions were amplified from genomic DNA by means of the immunoSEQ Assay, a bias-controlled multiplex PCR. The paper's data handling went like this. The number of nucleated cells in each sample was estimated by amplification of reference gene primers within the assay. Sequence reads were collapsed and filtered to measure the absolute abundance of every unique TCRbeta CDR3 rearrangement. For each sample, productive Simpson clonality was calculated as the square root of Simpson's diversity index across productive rearrangements. Not all clones reach the TCRdb copy of this immuneACCESS table, which keeps in-frame sequences only. Checked studies attribute under half of the gap to unresolved V genes and leave the rest unexplained. That table furnishes V, J and clone size, whereas the DNA furnished D and trimming. The sample has a few hundred thousand clones on record, approximately 90% of them singletons. The ten largest clonotypes hold about 9.4% of the sample.

A remark on this clone: Its binding antigen is unknown. No much larger clone exists at a distance of one base, and base qualities are not known.

In this chain, TRBV14 is recombined with TRBJ2-2; TRBD2 is a weak D gene call, 5 bases matching. This sequence originates from a woman between 18 and 29 years old who had recovered from COVID-19. Sequenced input: PBMCs or T cells enriched from blood (not recorded which). The DNA reads TGTGCCAGCAGCCAAGCGAGGGCATCGAGCACCGGGGAGCTGTTTTTT. This gives the protein CASSQARASSTGELFF.